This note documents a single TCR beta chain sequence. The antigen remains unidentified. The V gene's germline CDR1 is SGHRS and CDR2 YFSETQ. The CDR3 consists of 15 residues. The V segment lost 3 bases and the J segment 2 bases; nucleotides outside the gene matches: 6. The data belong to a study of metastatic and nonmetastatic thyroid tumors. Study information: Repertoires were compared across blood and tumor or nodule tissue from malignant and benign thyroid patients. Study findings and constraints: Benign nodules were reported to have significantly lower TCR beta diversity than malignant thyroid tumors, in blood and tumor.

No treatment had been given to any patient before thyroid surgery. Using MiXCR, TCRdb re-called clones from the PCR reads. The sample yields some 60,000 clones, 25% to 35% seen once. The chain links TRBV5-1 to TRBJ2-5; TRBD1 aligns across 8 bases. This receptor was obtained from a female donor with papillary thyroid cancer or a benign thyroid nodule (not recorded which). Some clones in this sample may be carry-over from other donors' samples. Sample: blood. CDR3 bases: TGCGCCAGCAGCTCTTGGACAGGGACACAAGAGACCCAGTACTTC. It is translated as CASSSWTGTQETQYF.